This entry is about one T cell receptor (beta chain). Antigen: not known. The data were obtained in a study of T cells in Graves' hyperthyroidism and ophthalmopathy. Study-wide points: Most clonotypes expanded in the thyroid (above 0.001) were also present in blood. Ophthalmopathy cases were set apart from stable hyperthyroidism by a 13 V-J model.

The germline V gene encodes CDR1 MDHEN and CDR2 SYDVKM. V gave up 8 bases and J gave up 0 bases, with 11 bases separating them. The CDR3 runs to 14 residues. Each 10 ml fresh peripheral blood draw supplied the PBMCs. Amplification yielded TCR beta CDR3 regions, with RNA transcripts as the source. In the first-round RT-PCR of the TCR CDR3, the HTBI primer set was used. In TCRdb, the multiplex PCR reads were re-called with MiXCR into one record per CDR3 protein. Among about 270,000 distinct CDR3 sequences listed, about 20% were seen once. The source material was blood. The sequence was obtained from a man between 25 and 39 years old with Graves' ophthalmopathy. This sequence joins TRBV28 and TRBJ1-5; D gene uncertain. The CDR3 DNA is TGTGCCAGCGGAGGACCTTATAGCAATCAGCCCCAGCATTTT. Amino acid sequence: CASGGPYSNQPQHF. The full variable domain, completed using reference TRBV28 and TRBJ1-5, is DVKVTQSSRYLVKRTGEKVFLECVQDMDHENMFWYRQDPGLGLRLIYFSYDVKMKEKGDIPEGYSVSREKKERFSLILESASTNQTSMYLCASGGPYSNQPQHFGDGTRLSIL.